This T cell receptor (beta chain) was documented in a study of cytomegalovirus exposure and HLA in healthy donors. In the study overall: Genotyping of some 400 donors showed that about 79% belonged to the Caucasian-associated ancestry cluster. Study results and caveats: Using a false discovery rate of 0.05, a later analysis showed that 16,951 TCR beta sequences were associated with HLA alleles. Analyses of presence and absence presupposed an approximately uniform sequencing depth across donors. Rare TCR sequences predominated, though certain public TCRs were found in many donors.

PCR was performed using 60 Vbeta and 13 Jbeta primers. Method: immunoSEQ multiplex PCR; TCRdb's copy keeps in-frame clones and lacks some. The profile shows under 150,000 clones, under 75% of them singletons. This clone was picked up a small number of times. No antigen is known for it. V was clipped by 2 bases and J by 8 bases, with 15 bases between them. CDR3 length: 13 residues. In germline, CDR1 is GTSNPN, CDR2 SVGIG (reference sequence). This chain connects TRBV30 to TRBJ1-2; weak D call: TRBD1 (5 bases). What was sequenced was PBMCs. This TCR was recovered from a woman between 35 and 50 years old in good health and CMV-seronegative. The DNA for the CDR3 is TGTGCCTGGAGTCTTGGGGGGATCGAGGGCTACACCTTC. This translates into CAWSLGGIEGYTF. Full variable domain (remainder filled in from reference TRBV30 and TRBJ1-2): SQTIHQWPATLVQPVGSPLSLECTVEGTSNPNLYWYRQAAGRGLQLLFYSVGIGQISSEVPQNLSASRPQDRQFILSSKKLLLSDSGFYLCAWSLGGIEGYTFGSGTRLTVV.